This T cell receptor (beta chain) derives from a study of blood T cell repertoires in COVID-19. Study details: Acute and convalescent COVID-19 specimens originated in the United States, Italy and Spain. The analysed material was cDNA or gDNA that came from T cells, B-cell-depleted T cells, or PBMCs.

The CDR3 runs to 16 residues. The junction had 9 bases not matched to a gene; V was cut back by 2 bases and J by 6 bases. Germline V gives CDR1 SGDLS, CDR2 YYNGEE. In the authors' workflow: Estimates of nucleated cell counts were drawn from the amplification of reference gene primers. Profiled with immunoSEQ multiplex PCR; TCRdb holds only in-frame clones, not every one. That table supplies the V and J calls and clone size; D and trimming were determined from the DNA. The sample yields under 300,000 clones, 75% to 90% seen once. Sequencing input: peripheral blood. The V and J genes are TRBV9 and TRBJ2-2, with 8 bases fitting TRBD1. This receptor was identified in a man aged 55 to 69 who had recovered from COVID-19. The CDR3 DNA reads TGTGCCAGCAGCGTCTTCCCAGGGGGCGAATCCGGGGAGCTGTTTTTT. It encodes CASSVFPGGESGELFF.